A single sample gave rise to the 2 T cell receptor beta chains below, sequenced in a study of OX40 agonist ivuxolimab in advanced cancers. TCRdb's table, derived via immunoSEQ multiplex PCR, lists solely in-frame clones and lacks some. Of approximately 90,000 clones listed, more than 70% are singletons. This material consisted of CD4+ or CD8+ T cells sorted from blood, taken in a trial of the OX40 agonist ivuxolimab. The receptors originated from an adult with an advanced solid tumor such as melanoma, head and neck, liver or kidney cancer.

This CDR3 reads CASSLVAEPRAGYTF. CDR3 nucleotides: TGTGCCAGCAGCTTAGTAGCAGAACCCCGGGCTGGCTACACCTTC. The rearrangement uses TRBV5-5 and TRBJ1-2; the D is unclear. Germline CDR1 reads SGHKS; CDR2 reads YYEKEE (reference sequence). The V and J ends lost 2 bases and 7 bases respectively, with 18 bases between them. This CDR3 comprises 15 residues. Based on the CDR3 plus reference TRBV5-5 and TRBJ1-2, the full variable domain is DAGVTQSPTHLIKTRGQQVTLRCSPISGHKSVSWYQQVLGQGPQFIFQYYEKEERGRGNFPDRFSARQFPNYSSELNVNALLLGDSALYLCASSLVAEPRAGYTFGSGTRLTVV.

The chain uses TRBV21-1 and TRBJ2-5; the D call TRBD2 from the table was never checked on the DNA. TRBV21-1 is an annotated pseudogene. The CDR3 contains 15 residues. Here the CDR3 reads CASSNNQALRGGQYF. Written as DNA, the CDR3 is TGTGCCAGCAGCAATAACCAGGCCTTGAGGGGAGGCCAGTACTTC.